This note documents a single T cell receptor (beta chain) sequence. The antigen is unknown. The CDR3 consists of 14 residues. Trimming removed 4 bases from V and 2 bases from J, with 13 bases in between. From germline, CDR1 is SGHKS and CDR2 YYEKEE (reference sequence). This sample is part of a study of cytotoxic CD8 clonotypes in ibrutinib-treated CLL. This table comes from immunoSEQ multiplex PCR, and its TCRdb copy is limited to in-frame clones, with some not included. The repertoire holds almost 250,000 clones, with 70% as singletons. Points from the study as a whole: Circulating CD8+ T-cell counts were tracked by baseline clonality, which exceeded that of age-matched healthy donors.

The sequenced sample was PBMCs, obtained after 24 months of ibrutinib treatment. This clonotype originated in a human donor with chronic lymphocytic leukemia. This rearrangement joins TRBV5-5 to TRBJ2-7; D unclear. CDR3 bases: TGTGCCAGCAGCCTCCGTTTGGATACCTACGAGCAGTACTTC. Residues: CASSLRLDTYEQYF.